The rows below give T cell receptor beta chains drawn from one sample of a study of cytomegalovirus exposure and HLA in healthy donors. Produced via immunoSEQ multiplex PCR; TCRdb's table is partial and in-frame only. The sample carries some 210,000 clones, around 83% recorded once. Source material: PBMCs. These receptors all stem from a woman in her fifties or sixties in good health and CMV-seropositive. The CDR3 runs from the conserved cysteine through the conserved F or W. Part of the rows lack a size; the others show once, few, many or a class for expanded clones.

clone_size	v_call	j_call	cdr3_aa
NA	TRBV7-2	TRBJ2-1	CASSSDGLVSNEQFF
NA	TRBV5-1	TRBJ2-2	CASSFFPGDLTGELFF
NA	TRBV5-3	TRBJ2-1	CARSDQGQFF
NA	TRBV28	TRBJ2-6	CASSPAGSGANVLTF
NA	TRBV7-9	TRBJ2-7	CASSFLGGWDEQYF
NA	TRBV11-1	TRBJ2-7	CASSLDPETYEQYF
NA	TRBV15	TRBJ1-2	CATSREWGSSYGYTF
NA	TRBV30	TRBJ2-1	CAWRGLAANNEQFF
NA	TRBV29-1	TRBJ2-7	CSVEDRGVLGTTYEQYF
NA	TRBV6-5	TRBJ2-7	CASSYSGRGNYEQYF
NA	TRBV19	TRBJ1-2	CASSTDREAGYTF
NA	TRBV13	TRBJ1-2	CASSPWAAGGDYGYTF
NA	TRBV30	TRBJ2-3	CAWSPTGSLTDTQYF
NA	TRBV7-9	TRBJ1-1	CASSRTGREAFF
once	TRBV7-2	TRBJ2-7	CASSPMGLAGQEQYF
NA	TRBV7-3	TRBJ1-3	CASSATGSGNTIYF
NA	TRBV5-1	TRBJ1-2	CASSSIWGANYGYTF
NA	TRBV5-1	TRBJ1-2	CASSRGDRDFTYGYTF
NA	TRBV7-3	TRBJ2-2	CASSSMSTGELFF
NA	TRBV7-3	TRBJ2-3	CASSHGGTDTQYF